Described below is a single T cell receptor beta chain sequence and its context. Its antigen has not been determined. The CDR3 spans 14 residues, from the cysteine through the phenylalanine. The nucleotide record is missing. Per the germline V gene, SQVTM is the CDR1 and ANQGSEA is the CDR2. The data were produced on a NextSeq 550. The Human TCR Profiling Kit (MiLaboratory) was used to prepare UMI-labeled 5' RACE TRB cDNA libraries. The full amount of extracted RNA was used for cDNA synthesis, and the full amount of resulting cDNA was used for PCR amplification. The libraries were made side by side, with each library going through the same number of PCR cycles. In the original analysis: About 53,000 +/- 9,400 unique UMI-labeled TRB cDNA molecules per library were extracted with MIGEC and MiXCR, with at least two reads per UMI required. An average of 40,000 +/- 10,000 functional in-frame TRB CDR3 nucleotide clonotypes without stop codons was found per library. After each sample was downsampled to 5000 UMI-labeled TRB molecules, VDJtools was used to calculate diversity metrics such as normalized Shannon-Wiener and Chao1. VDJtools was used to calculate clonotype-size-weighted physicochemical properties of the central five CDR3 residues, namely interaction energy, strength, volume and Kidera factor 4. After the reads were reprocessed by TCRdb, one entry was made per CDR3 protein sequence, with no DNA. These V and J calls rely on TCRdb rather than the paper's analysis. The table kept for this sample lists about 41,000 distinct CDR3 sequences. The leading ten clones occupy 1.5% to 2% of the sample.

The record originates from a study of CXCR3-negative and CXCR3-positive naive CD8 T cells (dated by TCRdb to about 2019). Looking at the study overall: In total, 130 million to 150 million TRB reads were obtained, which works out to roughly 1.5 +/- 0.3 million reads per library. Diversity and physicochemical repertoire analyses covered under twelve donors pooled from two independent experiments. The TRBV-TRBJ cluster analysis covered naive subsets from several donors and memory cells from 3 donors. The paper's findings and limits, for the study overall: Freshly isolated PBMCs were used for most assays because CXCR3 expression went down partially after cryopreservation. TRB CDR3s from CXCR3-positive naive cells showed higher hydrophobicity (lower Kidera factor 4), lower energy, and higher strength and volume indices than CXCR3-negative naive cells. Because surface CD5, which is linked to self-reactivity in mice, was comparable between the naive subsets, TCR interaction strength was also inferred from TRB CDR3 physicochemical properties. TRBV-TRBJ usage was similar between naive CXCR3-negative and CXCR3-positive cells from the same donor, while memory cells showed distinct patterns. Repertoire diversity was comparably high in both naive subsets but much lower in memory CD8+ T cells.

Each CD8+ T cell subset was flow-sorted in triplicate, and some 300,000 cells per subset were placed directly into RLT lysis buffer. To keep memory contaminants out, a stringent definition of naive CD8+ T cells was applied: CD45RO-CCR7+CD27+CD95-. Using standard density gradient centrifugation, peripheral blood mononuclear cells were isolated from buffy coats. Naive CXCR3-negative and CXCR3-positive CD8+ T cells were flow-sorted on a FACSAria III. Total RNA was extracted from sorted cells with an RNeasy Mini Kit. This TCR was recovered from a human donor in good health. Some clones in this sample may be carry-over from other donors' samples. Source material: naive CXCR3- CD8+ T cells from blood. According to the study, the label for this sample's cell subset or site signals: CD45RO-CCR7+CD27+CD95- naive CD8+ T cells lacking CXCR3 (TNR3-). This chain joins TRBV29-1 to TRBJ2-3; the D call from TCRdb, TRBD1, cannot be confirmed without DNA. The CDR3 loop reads CSVPWGSSTDTQYF.